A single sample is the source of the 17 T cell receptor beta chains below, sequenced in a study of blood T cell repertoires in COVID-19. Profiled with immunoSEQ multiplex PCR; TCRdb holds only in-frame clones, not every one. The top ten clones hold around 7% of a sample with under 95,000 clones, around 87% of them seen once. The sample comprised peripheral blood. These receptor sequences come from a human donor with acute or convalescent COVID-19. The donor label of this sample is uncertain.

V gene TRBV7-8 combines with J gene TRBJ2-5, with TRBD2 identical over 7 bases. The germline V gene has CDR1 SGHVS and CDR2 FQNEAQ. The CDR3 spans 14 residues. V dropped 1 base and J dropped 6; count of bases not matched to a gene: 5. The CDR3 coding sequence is TGTGCCAGCAGCTTAGGAGCGGGGTCACAGACCCAGTACTTC. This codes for CASSLGAGSQTQYF. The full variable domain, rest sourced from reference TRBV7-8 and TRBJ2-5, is GAGVSQSPRYKVAKRGQDVALRCDPISGHVSLFWYQQALGQGPEFLTYFQNEAQLDKSGLPSDRFFAERPEGSVSTLKIQRTQQEDSAVYLCASSLGAGSQTQYFGPGTRLLVL.

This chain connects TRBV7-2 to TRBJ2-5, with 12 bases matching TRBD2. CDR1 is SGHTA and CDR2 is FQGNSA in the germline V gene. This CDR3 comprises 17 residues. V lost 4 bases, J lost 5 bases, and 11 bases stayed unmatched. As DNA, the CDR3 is TGTGCCAGCAGCTCCCCGTACGGGACTAGCGGGTATGAGACCCAGTACTTC. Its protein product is CASSSPYGTSGYETQYF. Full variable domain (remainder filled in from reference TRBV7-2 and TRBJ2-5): GAGVSQSPSNKVTEKGKDVELRCDPISGHTALYWYRQSLGQGLEFLIYFQGNSAPDKSGLPSDRFSAERTGGSVSTLTIQRTQQEDSAVYLCASSSPYGTSGYETQYFGPGTRLLVL.

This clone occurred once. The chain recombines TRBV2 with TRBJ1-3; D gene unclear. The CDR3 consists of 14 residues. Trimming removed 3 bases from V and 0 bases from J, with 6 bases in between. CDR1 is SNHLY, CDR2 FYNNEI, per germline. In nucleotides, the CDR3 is TGTGCCAGCAGTGAGCAGCGCTCTGGAAACACCATATATTTT. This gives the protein CASSEQRSGNTIYF. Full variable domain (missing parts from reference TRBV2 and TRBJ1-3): EPEVTQTPSHQVTQMGQEVILRCVPISNHLYFYWYRQILGQKVEFLVSFYNNEISEKSEIFDDQFSVERPDGSNFTLKIRSTKLEDSAMYFCASSEQRSGNTIYFGEGSWLTVV.

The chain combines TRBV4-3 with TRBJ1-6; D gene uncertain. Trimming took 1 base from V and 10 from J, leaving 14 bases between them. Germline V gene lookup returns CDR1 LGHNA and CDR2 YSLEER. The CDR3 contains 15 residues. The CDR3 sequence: CASSQGRASGSPLHF. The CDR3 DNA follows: TGCGCCAGCAGCCAAGGGCGGGCGTCGGGGTCACCCCTCCACTTT.

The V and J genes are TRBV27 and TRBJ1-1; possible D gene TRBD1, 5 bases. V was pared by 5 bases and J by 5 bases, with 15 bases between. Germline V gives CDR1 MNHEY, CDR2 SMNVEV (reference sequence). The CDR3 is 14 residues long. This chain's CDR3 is CASSTDGGGTEAFF. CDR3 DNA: TGTGCCAGCAGTACGGACGGGGGGGGGACTGAAGCTTTCTTT.

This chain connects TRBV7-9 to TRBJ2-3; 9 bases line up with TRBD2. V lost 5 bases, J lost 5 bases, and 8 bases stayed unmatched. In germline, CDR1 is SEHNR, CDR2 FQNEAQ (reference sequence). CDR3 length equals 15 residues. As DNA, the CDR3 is TGTGCCAGCAGCCCCGAGGGTAGCGGGGGAGATACGCAGTATTTT. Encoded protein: CASSPEGSGGDTQYF.

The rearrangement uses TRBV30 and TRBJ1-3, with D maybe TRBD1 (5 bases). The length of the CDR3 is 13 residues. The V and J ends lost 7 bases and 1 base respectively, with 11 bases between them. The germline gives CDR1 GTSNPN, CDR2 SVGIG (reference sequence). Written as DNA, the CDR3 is TGTGCCTTGTTAGCAGGGTCTGGAAACACCATATATTTT. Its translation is CALLAGSGNTIYF. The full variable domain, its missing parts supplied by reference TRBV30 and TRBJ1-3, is SQTIHQWPATLVQPVGSPLSLECTVEGTSNPNLYWYRQAAGRGLQLLFYSVGIGQISSEVPQNLSASRPQDRQFILSSKKLLLSDSGFYLCALLAGSGNTIYFGEGSWLTVV.

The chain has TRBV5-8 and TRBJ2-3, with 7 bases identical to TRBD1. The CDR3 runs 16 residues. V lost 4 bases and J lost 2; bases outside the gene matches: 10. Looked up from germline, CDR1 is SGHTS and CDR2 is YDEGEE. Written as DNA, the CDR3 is TGTGCCAGCAGCGAAACGACAGGGTCCCACACAGATACGCAGTATTTT. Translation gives CASSETTGSHTDTQYF. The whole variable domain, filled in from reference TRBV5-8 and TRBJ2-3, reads EAGVTQSPTHLIKTRGQQATLRCSPISGHTSVYWYQQALGLGLQFLLWYDEGEERNRGNFPPRFSGRQFPNYSSELNVNALELEDSALYLCASSETTGSHTDTQYFGPGTRLTVL.

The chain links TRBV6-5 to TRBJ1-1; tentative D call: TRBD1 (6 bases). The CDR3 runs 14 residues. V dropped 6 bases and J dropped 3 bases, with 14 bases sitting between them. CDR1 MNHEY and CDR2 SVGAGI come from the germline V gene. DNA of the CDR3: TGTGCCAGCAGCGCAACTACAGGGTACACTGAAGCTTTCTTT. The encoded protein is CASSATTGYTEAFF.

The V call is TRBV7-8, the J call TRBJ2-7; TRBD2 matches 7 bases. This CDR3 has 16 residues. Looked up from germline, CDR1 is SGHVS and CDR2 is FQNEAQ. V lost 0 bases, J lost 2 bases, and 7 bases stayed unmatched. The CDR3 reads CASSLAPPGLTYEQYF. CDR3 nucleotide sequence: TGTGCCAGCAGCTTAGCCCCACCGGGACTAACCTACGAGCAGTACTTC.

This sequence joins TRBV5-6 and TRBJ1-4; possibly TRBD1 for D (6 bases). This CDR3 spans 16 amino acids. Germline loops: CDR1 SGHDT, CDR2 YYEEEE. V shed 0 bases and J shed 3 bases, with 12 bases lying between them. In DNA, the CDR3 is TGTGCCAGCAGCTTGGAACAGGGTAATGCTAATGAAAAACTGTTTTTT. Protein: CASSLEQGNANEKLFF. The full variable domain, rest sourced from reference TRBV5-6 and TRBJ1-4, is DAGVTQSPTHLIKTRGQQVTLRCSPKSGHDTVSWYQQALGQGPQFIFQYYEEEERQRGNFPDRFSGHQFPNYSSELNVNALLLGDSALYLCASSLEQGNANEKLFFGSGTQLSVL.

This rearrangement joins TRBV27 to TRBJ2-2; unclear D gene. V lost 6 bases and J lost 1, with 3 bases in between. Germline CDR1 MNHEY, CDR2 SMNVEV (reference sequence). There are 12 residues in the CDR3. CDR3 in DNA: TGTGCCAGCAGGAGGAACACCGGGGAGCTGTTTTTT. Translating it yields CASRRNTGELFF.

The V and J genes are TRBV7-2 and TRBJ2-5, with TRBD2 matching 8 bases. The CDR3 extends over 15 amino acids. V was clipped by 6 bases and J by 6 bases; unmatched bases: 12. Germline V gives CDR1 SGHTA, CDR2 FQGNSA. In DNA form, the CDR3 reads TGTGCCAGCAGACAAGCGGGGGTCCCCGTACAGACCCAGTACTTC. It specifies CASRQAGVPVQTQYF.

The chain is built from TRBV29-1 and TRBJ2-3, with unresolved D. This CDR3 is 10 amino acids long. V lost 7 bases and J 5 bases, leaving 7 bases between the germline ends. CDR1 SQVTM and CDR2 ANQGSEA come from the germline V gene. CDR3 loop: CSANIDTQYF. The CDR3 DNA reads TGCAGCGCAAACATAGATACGCAGTATTTT.

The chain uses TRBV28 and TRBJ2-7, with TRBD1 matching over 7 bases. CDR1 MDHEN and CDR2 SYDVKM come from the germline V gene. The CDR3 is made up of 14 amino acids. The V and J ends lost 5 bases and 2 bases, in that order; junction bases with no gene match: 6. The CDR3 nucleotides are TGTGCCAGCAGTCCGGGACAGCCTCCCTACGAGCAGTACTTC. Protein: CASSPGQPPYEQYF.

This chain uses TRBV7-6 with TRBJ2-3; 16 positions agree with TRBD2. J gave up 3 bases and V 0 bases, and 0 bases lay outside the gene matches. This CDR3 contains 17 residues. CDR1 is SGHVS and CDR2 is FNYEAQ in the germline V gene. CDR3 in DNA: TGTGCCAGCAGCTTAGCGGGACTAGCGGGGGGGACAGATACGCAGTATTTT. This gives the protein CASSLAGLAGGTDTQYF.

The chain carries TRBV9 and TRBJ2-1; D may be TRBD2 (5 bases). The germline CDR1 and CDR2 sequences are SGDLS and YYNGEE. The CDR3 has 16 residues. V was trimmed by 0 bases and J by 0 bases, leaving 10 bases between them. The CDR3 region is CASSVEGRDSYNEQFF. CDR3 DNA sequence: TGTGCCAGCAGCGTAGAGGGTCGGGACTCCTACAATGAGCAGTTCTTC.